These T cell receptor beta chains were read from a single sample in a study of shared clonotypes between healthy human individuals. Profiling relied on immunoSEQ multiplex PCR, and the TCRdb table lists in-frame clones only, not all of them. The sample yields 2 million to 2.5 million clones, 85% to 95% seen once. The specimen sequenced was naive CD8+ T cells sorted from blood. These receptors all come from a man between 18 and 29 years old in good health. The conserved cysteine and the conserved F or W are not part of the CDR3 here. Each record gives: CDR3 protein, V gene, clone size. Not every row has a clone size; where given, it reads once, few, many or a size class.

CDR3: ASRWTGAMMNTEAF
V: TRBV10-1
size: .

CDR3: ASSSRLAGGPAVDTQY
V: TRBV5-1
size: once

CDR3: ASSQDGAAGQY
V: TRBV4-1
size: .

CDR3: ASSVAGLAGTDTQY
V: TRBV9
size: .

CDR3: ASSFPMLEAF
V: TRBV11-2
size: .

CDR3: ASSLEQGGSSPLH
V: TRBV7-9
size: .

CDR3: ASRLVRQVSQPQH
V: TRBV12-2
size: .

CDR3: ASSQGRGLNSPLH
V: TRBV4-1
size: .

CDR3: ASSSQAYYGYT
V: TRBV7-9
size: .

CDR3: ASSPQVGLPEARSYEQY
V: TRBV18
size: .

CDR3: ASRTDGANVLT
V: TRBV6-1
size: .

CDR3: ASSLEPTDTQY
V: TRBV7-7
size: .

CDR3: ASSWGTRDTDTQY
V: TRBV5-6
size: .

CDR3: ASGIAGYTGELF
V: TRBV6-5
size: .

CDR3: AWSGTAYNSPLH
V: TRBV30
size: .

CDR3: ASSWASYEQY
V: TRBV7-8
size: .

CDR3: ASSFPGTGNSRETQY
V: TRBV28
size: .

CDR3: ASSQDNGSPLH
V: TRBV14
size: .

CDR3: ATSSSLGEVGNTEAF
V: TRBV15
size: .

CDR3: ASSLGGIGYEQY
V: TRBV7-7
size: .

CDR3: ASSPPTRMAF
V: TRBV7-9
size: .

CDR3: ASSPWTASEAF
V: TRBV27
size: .

CDR3: ASSLAPGLGNYGYT
V: TRBV5-1
size: .

CDR3: ASSYVPGGLEEQY
V: TRBV11-2
size: .

CDR3: ASSPRGSADEYEQF
V: TRBV9
size: .

CDR3: ASSLGTGSGANVLT
V: TRBV7-6
size: .

CDR3: ASSAGIRETQY
V: TRBV5-6
size: .

CDR3: ASSEVGGGEQF
V: TRBV10-1
size: .

CDR3: ASSLVGEINQPQH
V: TRBV7-9
size: .

CDR3: ASSYSVSSEQY
V: TRBV6-5
size: .

CDR3: ASRQTSGDPPNTGELF
V: TRBV28
size: .

CDR3: ASSYLAGDFTGELF
V: TRBV7-9
size: .

CDR3: ASRGDGDTEAF
V: TRBV5-1
size: .

CDR3: ASRQDSSYEQY
V: TRBV19
size: .

CDR3: ASSSIPPVSYEQY
V: TRBV27
size: .

CDR3: ASSSSGTGELF
V: TRBV27
size: .

CDR3: ASRRATGKETQY
V: TRBV5-6
size: .

CDR3: AWSGGGTDTQY
V: TRBV30
size: .

CDR3: ASSERSPYEQY
V: TRBV6-1
size: .

CDR3: ASSEGLADSYEQY
V: TRBV6-1
size: .

CDR3: ASSQVFPGGPGNEQF
V: TRBV4-3
size: .

CDR3: AIRRQDTYEQY
V: TRBV10-3
size: .

CDR3: ASGLVGSQSQPQH
V: TRBV12-5
size: .

CDR3: ASSLSPGVSYGYT
V: TRBV27
size: .

CDR3: AWSVWGRDGYT
V: TRBV30
size: .

CDR3: SIRQGEEKLF
V: TRBV29-1
size: .

CDR3: ASGPAVNPTATDYEQY
V: TRBV12-5
size: .

CDR3: ASSSDLEETQY
V: TRBV7-2
size: .

CDR3: ASSPSGYSYNEQF
V: TRBV5-6
size: .

CDR3: ASSKTSGGPYEQY
V: TRBV7-9
size: once

CDR3: ASSPSGGTDTQY
V: TRBV2
size: .